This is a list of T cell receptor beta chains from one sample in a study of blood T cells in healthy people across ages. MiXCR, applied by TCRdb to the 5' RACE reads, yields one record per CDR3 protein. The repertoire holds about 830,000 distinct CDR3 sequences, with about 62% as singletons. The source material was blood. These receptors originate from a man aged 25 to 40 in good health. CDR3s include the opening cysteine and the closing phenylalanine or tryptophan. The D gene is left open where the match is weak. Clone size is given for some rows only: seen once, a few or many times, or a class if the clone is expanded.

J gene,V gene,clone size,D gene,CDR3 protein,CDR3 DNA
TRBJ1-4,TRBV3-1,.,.,CASSQETPGKKLFF,TGTGCCAGCAGCCAAGAGACACCCGGGAAAAAACTGTTTTTT
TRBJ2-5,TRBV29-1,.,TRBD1,CSALGQPRGTRYF,TGCAGCGCCTTGGGACAGCCCAGGGGGACCCGGTACTTC
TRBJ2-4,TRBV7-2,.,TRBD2,CASSLGTSGALAKNIQYF,TGTGCCAGCAGCTTAGGGACTAGCGGGGCCCTAGCCAAAAACATTCAGTACTTC
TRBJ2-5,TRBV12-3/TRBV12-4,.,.,CASSRRWETQYF,TGTGCCAGCAGCAGACGTTGGGAGACCCAGTACTTC
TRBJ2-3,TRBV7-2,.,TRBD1,CASSRGGQGATDTQYF,TGTGCCAGCTCCCGAGGGGGACAGGGGGCGACAGATACGCAGTATTTT
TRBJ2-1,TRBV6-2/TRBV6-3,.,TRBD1,CASSPGQGADEQFF,TGTGCCAGCAGTCCTGGACAGGGGGCCGATGAGCAGTTCTTC
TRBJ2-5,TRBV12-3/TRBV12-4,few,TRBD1,CASSEQGYQETQYF,TGTGCCAGCAGTGAACAGGGGTACCAAGAGACCCAGTACTTC
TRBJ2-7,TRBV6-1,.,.,CASSEGRGPSPYEQYF,TGTGCCAGCAGTGAAGGGAGGGGACCGTCTCCCTACGAGCAGTACTTC
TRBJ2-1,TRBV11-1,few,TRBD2,CASSLDLAGAALQTSSYNEQFF,TGTGCCAGCAGCTTAGATCTAGCGGGGGCGGCGCTCCAAACAAGCTCCTACAATGAGCAGTTCTTC
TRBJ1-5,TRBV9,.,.,CASSVGKSNQPQHF,TGTGCCAGCAGCGTAGGGAAGAGCAATCAGCCCCAGCATTTT
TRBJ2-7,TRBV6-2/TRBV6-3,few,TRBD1,CASSWGTGVGNEQYF,TGTGCCAGCAGTTGGGGGACAGGGGTGGGCAATGAGCAGTACTTC
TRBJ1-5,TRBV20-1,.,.,CSAPRALRGGQPQHF,TGCAGTGCTCCCCGGGCCCTAAGAGGCGGCCAGCCCCAGCATTTT
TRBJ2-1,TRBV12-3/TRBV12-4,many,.,CASSLLGGEQFF,TGTGCCAGCAGTTTATTAGGGGGGGAGCAGTTCTTC
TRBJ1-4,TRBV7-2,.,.,CASSPGATEKLFF,TGTGCCAGCAGTCCCGGGGCTACGGAAAAACTGTTTTTT
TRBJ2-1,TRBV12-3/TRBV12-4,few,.,CASSSTGGGTEQFF,TGTGCCAGCAGTTCGACAGGTGGCGGGACTGAGCAGTTCTTC
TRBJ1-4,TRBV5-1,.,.,CASTGGSAATNEKLFF,TGCGCCAGCACGGGGGGCAGCGCTGCAACTAATGAAAAACTGTTTTTT
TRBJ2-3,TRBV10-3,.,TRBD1,CAISGNRGADTQYF,TGTGCCATCAGTGGGAACAGGGGTGCAGATACGCAGTATTTT
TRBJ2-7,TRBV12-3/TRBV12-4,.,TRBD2,CTSNQAGPSYEQYF,TGTACCAGCAACCAAGCGGGACCCTCCTACGAGCAGTACTTC
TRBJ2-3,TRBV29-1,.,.,CSVEPGSSTDTQYF,TGCAGCGTTGAGCCGGGGTCTAGCACAGATACGCAGTATTTT
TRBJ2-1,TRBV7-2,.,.,CASSLGPSSTEQFF,TGTGCCAGCAGCTTAGGGCCTAGCTCAACTGAGCAGTTCTTC
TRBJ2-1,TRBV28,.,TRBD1,CASSYLTGANEQFF,TGTGCCAGCAGTTATCTGACAGGGGCCAATGAGCAGTTCTTC
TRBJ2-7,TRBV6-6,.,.,CASSLTWDEQYF,TGTGCCAGCAGTCTTACTTGGGACGAGCAGTACTTC
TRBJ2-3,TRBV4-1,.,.,CASSQSGAFTDTQYF,TGCGCCAGCAGCCAATCCGGGGCATTCACAGATACGCAGTATTTT
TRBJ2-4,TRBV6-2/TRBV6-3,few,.,CASSPEEVNIQYF,TGTGCCAGCAGCCCTGAAGAGGTGAACATTCAGTACTTC
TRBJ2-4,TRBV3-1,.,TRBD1,CASSQLGTGVAKNIQYF,TGTGCCAGCAGCCAACTAGGGACAGGGGTTGCCAAAAACATTCAGTACTTC
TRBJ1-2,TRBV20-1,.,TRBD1,CSASPLDRGGYTF,TGCAGTGCTAGTCCTTTGGACAGGGGAGGCTACACCTTC
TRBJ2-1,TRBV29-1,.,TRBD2,CSVDRLAGGSEQFF,TGCAGCGTTGATCGGCTAGCGGGGGGGAGTGAGCAGTTCTTC
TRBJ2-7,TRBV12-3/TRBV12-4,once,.,CASAGSRFLYEQYF,TGTGCCAGCGCTGGGAGCAGGTTCCTCTACGAGCAGTACTTC
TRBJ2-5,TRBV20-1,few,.,CSARDWVGQETQYF,TGCAGTGCTAGAGATTGGGTAGGACAAGAGACCCAGTACTTC